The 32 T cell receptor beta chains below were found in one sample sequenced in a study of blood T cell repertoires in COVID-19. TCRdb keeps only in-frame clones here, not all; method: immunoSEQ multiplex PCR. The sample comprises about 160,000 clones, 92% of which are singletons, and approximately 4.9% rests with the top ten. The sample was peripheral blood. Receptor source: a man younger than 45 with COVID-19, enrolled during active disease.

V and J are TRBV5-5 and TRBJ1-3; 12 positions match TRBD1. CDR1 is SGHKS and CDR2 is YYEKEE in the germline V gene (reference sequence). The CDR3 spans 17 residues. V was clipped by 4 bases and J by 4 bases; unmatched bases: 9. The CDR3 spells CASSALRDRGLGNTIYF. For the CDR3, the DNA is TGTGCCAGCAGCGCCCTCCGGGACAGGGGGCTCGGAAACACCATATATTTT.

CDR3 loop: CASSRRSKREGRANEQFF. The DNA of the CDR3 is TGTGCCAGTAGTCGCCGGTCAAAGCGGGAGGGGCGCGCGAATGAGCAGTTCTTC. The rearrangement links TRBV19 to TRBJ2-1, with 10 bases fitting TRBD2. J gave up 7 bases and V 5 bases, and 17 bases lay outside the gene matches. The CDR3 sequence is 18 residues long. Germline CDR1 is LNHDA and CDR2 is SQIVND (reference sequence).

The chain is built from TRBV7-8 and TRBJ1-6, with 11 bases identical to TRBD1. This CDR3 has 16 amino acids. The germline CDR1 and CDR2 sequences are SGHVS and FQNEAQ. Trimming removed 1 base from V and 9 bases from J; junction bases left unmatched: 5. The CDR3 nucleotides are TGTGCCAGCAGCTTAGGAGGGACAGGGGGGATTTCACCCCTCCACTTT. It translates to CASSLGGTGGISPLHF.

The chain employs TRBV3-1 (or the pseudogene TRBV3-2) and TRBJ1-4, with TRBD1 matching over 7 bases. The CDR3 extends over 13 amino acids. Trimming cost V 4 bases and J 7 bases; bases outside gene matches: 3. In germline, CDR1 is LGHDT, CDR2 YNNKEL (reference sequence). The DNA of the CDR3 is TGTGCCAGCAGCCGGAACAGGGGTGAAAAACTGTTTTTT. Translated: CASSRNRGEKLFF.

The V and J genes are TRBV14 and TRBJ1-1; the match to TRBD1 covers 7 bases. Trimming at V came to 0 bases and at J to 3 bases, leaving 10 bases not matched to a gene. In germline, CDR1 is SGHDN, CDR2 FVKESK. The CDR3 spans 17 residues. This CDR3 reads CASSQDRDSLGHTEAFF. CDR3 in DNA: TGTGCCAGCAGCCAAGATAGGGACAGTCTCGGGCACACTGAAGCTTTCTTT.

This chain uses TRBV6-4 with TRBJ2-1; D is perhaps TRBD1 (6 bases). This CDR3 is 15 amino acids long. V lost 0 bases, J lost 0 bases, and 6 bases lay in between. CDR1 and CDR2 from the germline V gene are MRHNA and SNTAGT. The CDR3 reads CASSDSTGSYNEQFF. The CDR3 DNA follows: TGTGCCAGCAGTGACTCGACAGGCTCCTACAATGAGCAGTTCTTC.

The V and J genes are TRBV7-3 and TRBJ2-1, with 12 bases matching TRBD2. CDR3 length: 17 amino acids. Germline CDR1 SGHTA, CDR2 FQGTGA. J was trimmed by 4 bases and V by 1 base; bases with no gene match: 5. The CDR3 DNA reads TGTGCCAGCAGCTTAATAGCTAGCGGGAGGGGGTACAATGAGCAGTTCTTC. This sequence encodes CASSLIASGRGYNEQFF.

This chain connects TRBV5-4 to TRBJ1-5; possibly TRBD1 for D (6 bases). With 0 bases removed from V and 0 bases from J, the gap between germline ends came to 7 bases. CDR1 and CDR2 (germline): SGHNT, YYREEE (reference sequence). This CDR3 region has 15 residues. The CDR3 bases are TGTGCCAGCAGCTTGGAGGGGGATAGCAATCAGCCCCAGCATTTT. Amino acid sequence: CASSLEGDSNQPQHF.

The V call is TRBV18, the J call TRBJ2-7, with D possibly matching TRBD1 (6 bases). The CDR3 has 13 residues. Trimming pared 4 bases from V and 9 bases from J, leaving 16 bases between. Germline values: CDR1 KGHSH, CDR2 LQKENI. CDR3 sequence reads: CASSLDRTSGQYF. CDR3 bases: TGTGCCAGCTCACTAGACAGGACGTCAGGGCAGTACTTC.

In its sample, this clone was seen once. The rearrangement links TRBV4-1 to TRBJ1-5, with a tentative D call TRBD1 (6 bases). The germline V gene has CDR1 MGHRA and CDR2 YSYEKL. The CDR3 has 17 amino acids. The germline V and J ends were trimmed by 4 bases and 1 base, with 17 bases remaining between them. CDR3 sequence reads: CASSRSQGGLSNQPQHF. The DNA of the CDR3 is TGCGCCAGCAGCCGCTCTCAAGGGGGTCTGAGCAATCAGCCCCAGCATTTT.

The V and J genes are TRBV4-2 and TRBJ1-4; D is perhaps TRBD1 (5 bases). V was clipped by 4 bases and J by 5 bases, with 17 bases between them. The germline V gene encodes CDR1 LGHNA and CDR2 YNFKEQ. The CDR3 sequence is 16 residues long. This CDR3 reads CASSLNWAGKNEKLFF. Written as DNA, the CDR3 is TGTGCCAGCAGCCTTAACTGGGCAGGGAAGAATGAAAAACTGTTTTTT.

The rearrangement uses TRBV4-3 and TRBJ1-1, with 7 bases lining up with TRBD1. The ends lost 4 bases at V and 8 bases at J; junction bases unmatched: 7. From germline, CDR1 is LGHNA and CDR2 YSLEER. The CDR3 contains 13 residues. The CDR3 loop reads CASSPGRGQEAFF. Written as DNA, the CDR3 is TGCGCCAGCAGCCCCGGGAGGGGGCAAGAAGCTTTCTTT.

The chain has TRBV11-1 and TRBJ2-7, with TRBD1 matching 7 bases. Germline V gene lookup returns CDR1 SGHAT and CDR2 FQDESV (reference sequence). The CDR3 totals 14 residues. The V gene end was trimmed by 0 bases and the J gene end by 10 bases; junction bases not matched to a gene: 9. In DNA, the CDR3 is TGTGCCAGCAGCTTAGCTGGCAACAGGGGCGAACAGTACTTC. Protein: CASSLAGNRGEQYF. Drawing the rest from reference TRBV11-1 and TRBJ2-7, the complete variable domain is EAEVAQSPRYKITEKSQAVAFWCDPISGHATLYWYRQILGQGPELLVQFQDESVVDDSQLPKDRFSAERLKGVDSTLKIQPAELGDSAMYLCASSLAGNRGEQYFGPGTRLTVT.

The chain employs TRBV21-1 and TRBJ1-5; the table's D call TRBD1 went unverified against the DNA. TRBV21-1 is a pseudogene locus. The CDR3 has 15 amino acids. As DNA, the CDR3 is TGTGCCAGCAGCACTCCAGGGGCGTACAATCAGCCCCAGCATTTT. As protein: CASSTPGAYNQPQHF.

The CDR3 DNA follows: TGTGCCAGCAGCTTAGGAGGGACAGGGGGGACCAGTGGCTACACCTTC. Translated: CASSLGGTGGTSGYTF. This sequence joins TRBV11-3 and TRBJ1-2; TRBD1 agrees at 11 bases. V trimming: 1 base; J trimming: 7 bases; junction bases outside the gene matches: 8. The germline V gene encodes CDR1 SGHNT and CDR2 YENEEA. The CDR3 has 16 amino acids.

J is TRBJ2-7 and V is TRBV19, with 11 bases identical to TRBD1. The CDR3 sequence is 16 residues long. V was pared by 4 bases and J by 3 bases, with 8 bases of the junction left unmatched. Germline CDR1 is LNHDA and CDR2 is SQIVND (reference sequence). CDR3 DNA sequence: TGTGCCAGTAGTAGGACAGGGGGCGAATCCCTCTACGAGCAGTACTTC. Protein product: CASSRTGGESLYEQYF.

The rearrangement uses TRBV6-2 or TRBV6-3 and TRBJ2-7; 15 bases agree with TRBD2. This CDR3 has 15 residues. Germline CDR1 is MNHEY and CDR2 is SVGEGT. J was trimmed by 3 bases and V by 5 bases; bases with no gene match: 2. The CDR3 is CASSGLAGGNYEQYF. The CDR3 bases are TGTGCCAGCAGTGGACTAGCGGGAGGGAACTACGAGCAGTACTTC.

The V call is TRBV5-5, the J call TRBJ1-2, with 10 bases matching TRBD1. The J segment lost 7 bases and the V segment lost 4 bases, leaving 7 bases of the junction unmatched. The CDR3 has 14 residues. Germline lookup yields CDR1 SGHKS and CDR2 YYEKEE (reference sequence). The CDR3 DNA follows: TGTGCCAGCAGCGGAACCGGGACAGGGGTTGGCTACACCTTC. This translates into CASSGTGTGVGYTF.

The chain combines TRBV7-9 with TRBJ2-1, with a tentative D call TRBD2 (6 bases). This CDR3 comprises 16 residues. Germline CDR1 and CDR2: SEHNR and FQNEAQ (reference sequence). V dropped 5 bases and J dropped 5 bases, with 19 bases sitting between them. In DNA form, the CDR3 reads TGTGCCAGCAGCCAGGGCGGAGAGGCGGGGAACAATGAGCAGTTCTTC. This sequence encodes CASSQGGEAGNNEQFF.

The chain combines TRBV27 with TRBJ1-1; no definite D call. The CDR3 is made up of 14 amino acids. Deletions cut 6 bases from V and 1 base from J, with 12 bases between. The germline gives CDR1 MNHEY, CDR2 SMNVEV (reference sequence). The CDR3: CASSDILGNTEAFF. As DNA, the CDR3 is TGTGCCAGCAGCGACATACTGGGGAACACTGAAGCTTTCTTT.

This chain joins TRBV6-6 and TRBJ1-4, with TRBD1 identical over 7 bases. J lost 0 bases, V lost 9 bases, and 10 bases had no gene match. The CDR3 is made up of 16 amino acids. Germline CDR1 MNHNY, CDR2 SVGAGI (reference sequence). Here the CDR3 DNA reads TGTGCCAGTGAACTGGACAGGTCGGCAACTAATGAAAAACTGTTTTTT. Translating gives CASELDRSATNEKLFF.

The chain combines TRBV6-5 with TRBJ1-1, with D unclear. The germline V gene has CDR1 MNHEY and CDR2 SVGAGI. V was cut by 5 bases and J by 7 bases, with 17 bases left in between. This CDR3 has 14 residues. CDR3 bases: TGTGCCAGCAGTCTCCCGGGATTACGTTATGAAGCTTTCTTT. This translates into CASSLPGLRYEAFF.

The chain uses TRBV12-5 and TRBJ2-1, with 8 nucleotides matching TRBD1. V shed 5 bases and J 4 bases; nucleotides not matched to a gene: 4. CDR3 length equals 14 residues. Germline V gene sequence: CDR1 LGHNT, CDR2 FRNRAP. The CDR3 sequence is CASGHGQGYNEQFF. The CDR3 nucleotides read TGTGCTAGTGGTCACGGACAGGGATACAATGAGCAGTTCTTC.

The CDR3 region has the DNA TGTGCCAGCAGCTTAATAGGGACAGTCTCTTCCCCTTTCTATGGCTACACCTTC. It specifies CASSLIGTVSSPFYGYTF. The J gene is TRBJ1-2, the V gene TRBV7-2, with 7 bases that match TRBD1. The V and J ends lost 2 bases and 4 bases, in that order; junction bases with no gene match: 16. CDR3 length: 18 amino acids. In germline, CDR1 is SGHTA, CDR2 FQGNSA.

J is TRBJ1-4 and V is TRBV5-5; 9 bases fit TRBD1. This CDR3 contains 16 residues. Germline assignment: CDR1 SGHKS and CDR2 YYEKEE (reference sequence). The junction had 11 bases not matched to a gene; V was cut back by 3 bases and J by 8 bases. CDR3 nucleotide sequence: TGTGCCAGCAGCTCGGCAAGCGGGACAGGGCAAGAAAAACTGTTTTTT. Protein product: CASSSASGTGQEKLFF.

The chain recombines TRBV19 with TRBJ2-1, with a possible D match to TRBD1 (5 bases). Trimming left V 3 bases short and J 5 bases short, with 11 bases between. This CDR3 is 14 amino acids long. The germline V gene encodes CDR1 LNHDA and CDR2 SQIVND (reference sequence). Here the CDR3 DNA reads TGTGCCAGTAGTATTTTGGACATTCACAATGAGCAGTTCTTC. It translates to CASSILDIHNEQFF. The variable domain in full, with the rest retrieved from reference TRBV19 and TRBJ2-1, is DGGITQSPKYLFRKEGQNVTLSCEQNLNHDAMYWYRQDPGQGLRLIYYSQIVNDFQKGDIAEGYSVSREKKESFPLTVTSAQKNPTAFYLCASSILDIHNEQFFGPGTRLTVL.

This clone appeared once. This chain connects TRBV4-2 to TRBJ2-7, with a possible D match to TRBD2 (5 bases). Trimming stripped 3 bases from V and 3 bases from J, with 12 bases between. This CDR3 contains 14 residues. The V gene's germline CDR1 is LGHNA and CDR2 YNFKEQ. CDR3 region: CASSQEAHSYEQYF. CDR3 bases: TGTGCCAGCAGCCAGGAGGCGCATAGCTACGAGCAGTACTTC.

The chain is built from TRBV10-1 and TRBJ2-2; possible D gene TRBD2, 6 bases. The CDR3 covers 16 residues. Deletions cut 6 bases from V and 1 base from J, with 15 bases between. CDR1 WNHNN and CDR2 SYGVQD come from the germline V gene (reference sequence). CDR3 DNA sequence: TGCGCCAGCAGCCGGCTGCGGGATAAGAACACCGGGGAGCTGTTTTTT. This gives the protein CASSRLRDKNTGELFF.

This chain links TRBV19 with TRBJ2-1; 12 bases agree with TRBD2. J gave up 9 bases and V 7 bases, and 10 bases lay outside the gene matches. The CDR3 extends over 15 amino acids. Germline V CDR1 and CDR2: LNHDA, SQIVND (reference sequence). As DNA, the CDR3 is TGTGCCAGTACCCAAACTAGCGGGAGGATTCTTGAGCAGTTCTTC. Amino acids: CASTQTSGRILEQFF.

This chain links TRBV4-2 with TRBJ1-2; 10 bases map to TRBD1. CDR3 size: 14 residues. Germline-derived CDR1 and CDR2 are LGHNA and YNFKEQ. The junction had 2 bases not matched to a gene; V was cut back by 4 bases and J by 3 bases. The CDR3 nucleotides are TGTGCCAGCAGCCGTGGACAGGGGGACTATGGCTACACCTTC. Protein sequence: CASSRGQGDYGYTF.

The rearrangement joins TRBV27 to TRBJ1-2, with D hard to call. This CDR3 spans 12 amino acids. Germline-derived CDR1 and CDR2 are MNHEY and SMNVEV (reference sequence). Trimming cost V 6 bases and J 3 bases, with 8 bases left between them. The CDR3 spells CASSGRDYGYTF. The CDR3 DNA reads TGTGCCAGCAGCGGGAGAGACTATGGCTACACCTTC.

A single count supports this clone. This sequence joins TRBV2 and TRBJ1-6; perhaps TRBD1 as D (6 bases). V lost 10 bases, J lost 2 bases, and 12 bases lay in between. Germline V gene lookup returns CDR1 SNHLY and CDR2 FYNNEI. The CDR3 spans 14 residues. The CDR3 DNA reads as TGTGCCAAAGGGGGGGGCCCCTATAATTCACCCCTCCACTTT. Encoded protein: CAKGGGPYNSPLHF.